Listed below are T cell receptor beta chains from one sample, sequenced in a study of T cell clonotyping in hematopoietic cell transplantation. Some clones are missing from TCRdb's copy, which holds only in-frame ones; the method was immunoSEQ multiplex PCR. The sample contains about 15,000 clones, roughly 85% of which appear only once. Material: peripheral blood mononuclear cells. These receptors were obtained from a woman aged 40 to 49 in good health. Some clones in this sample may be carry-over from other donors' samples. CDR3s include the opening cysteine and the closing phenylalanine or tryptophan. The D gene is left open where the match is weak. The size of a clone is reported for some rows only, either as once, few or many, or as a class for expanded clones.

J gene | D gene | clone size | CDR3 length | V gene | CDR3 DNA | CDR3 protein
TRBJ1-1 | . | . | 19 | TRBV4-2 | TGTGCCAGCAGCCCGGGGTTTGGTGGATCGAAAGGAATGAACACTGAAGCTTTCTTT | CASSPGFGGSKGMNTEAFF
TRBJ1-1 | . | . | 16 | TRBV4-3 | TGCGCCAGCAGCCAAGATCGCGGGGGCCCGAACACTGAAGCTTTCTTT | CASSQDRGGPNTEAFF
TRBJ2-7 | TRBD2 | . | 17 | TRBV5-4 | TGTGCCAGCAGCTTGGTCCCTCTAGCGGGAGGACAGTACGAGCAGTACTTC | CASSLVPLAGGQYEQYF
TRBJ1-2 | . | . | 12 | TRBV6-6 | TGTGCCAGCAGTTACTCGAAGGATGGCTACACCTTC | CASSYSKDGYTF
TRBJ2-1 | TRBD2 | . | 14 | TRBV4-3 | TGCGCCAGCAGCCAGCGCGGGAGTCTTAATGAGCAGTTCTTC | CASSQRGSLNEQFF
TRBJ2-7 | . | . | 14 | TRBV2 | TGTGCCAGCAGTGATAGTTACACAATCTACGAGCAGTACTTC | CASSDSYTIYEQYF
TRBJ2-3 | . | . | 15 | TRBV6-5 | TGTGCCAGCAGTTATGGGGCTAGCGGCACAGATACGCAGTATTTT | CASSYGASGTDTQYF
TRBJ1-5 | . | once | 16 | TRBV19 | TGTGCCAGTAGTTTCTGGTTAGGAGACAGCAATCAGCCCCAGCATTTT | CASSFWLGDSNQPQHF
TRBJ1-1 | . | . | 13 | TRBV30 | TGTGCCTGGAGAGCGGCGACTAACACTGAAGCTTTCTTT | CAWRAATNTEAFF
TRBJ1-3 | . | . | 14 | TRBV6-5 | TGTGCCAGCAGTACATCTATCTCTGGAAACACCATATATTTT | CASSTSISGNTIYF
TRBJ1-6 | TRBD1 | . | 16 | TRBV11-2 | TGTGCCAGCAGCGCCGTCGGGACAGTGTATAATTCACCCCTCCACTTT | CASSAVGTVYNSPLHF
TRBJ1-5 | TRBD1 | . | 16 | TRBV28 | TGTGCCAGCAGTTTTCTCTGGGGACAGGATAATCAGCCCCAGCATTTT | CASSFLWGQDNQPQHF
TRBJ1-2 | . | few | 14 | TRBV7-8 | TGTGCCAGCAGCTTTCGGTTAGCTAACTATGGCTACACCTTC | CASSFRLANYGYTF
TRBJ2-1 | . | . | 17 | TRBV7-8 | TGTGCCAGCAGCCGAGGGGGCTTTACTAGCGCGTACAATGAGCAGTTCTTC | CASSRGGFTSAYNEQFF
TRBJ1-1 | TRBD1 | . | 15 | TRBV28 | TGTGCCAGCAGTTCGTGGACAGGGGGTGACACTGAAGCTTTCTTT | CASSSWTGGDTEAFF
TRBJ2-7 | . | . | 15 | TRBV5-1 | TGCGCCAGCAGCTTGGTTGCCGGGGAGGCAGGCGAGCAGTACTTC | CASSLVAGEAGEQYF
TRBJ2-7 | TRBD1 | . | 15 | TRBV5-6 | TGTGCCAGCAGCGCTGGGGACAGGGAGCCCTACGAGCAGTACTTC | CASSAGDREPYEQYF
TRBJ1-2 | . | . | 14 | TRBV4-1 | TGCGCCAGCAGCCAAGATCAGAGTTGGGACGGCTACACCTTC | CASSQDQSWDGYTF
TRBJ1-2 | . | . | 15 | TRBV6-5 | TGTGCCAGCAGTTCCACTTGGATGAAGGGTTATGGCTACACCTTC | CASSSTWMKGYGYTF
TRBJ1-3 | TRBD1 | . | 16 | TRBV5-1 | TGCGCCAGCAGCCCCGGACAGGGGGTTTCTGGAAACACCATATATTTT | CASSPGQGVSGNTIYF
TRBJ1-4 | . | . | 14 | TRBV28 | TGTGCCAGCAGTTTTGGGGGGGCTAATGAAAAACTGTTTTTT | CASSFGGANEKLFF
TRBJ2-3 | . | . | 16 | TRBV2 | TGTGCCAGCAGTGAAGCGCGACGGTCTAGCACAGATACGCAGTATTTT | CASSEARRSSTDTQYF
TRBJ2-4 | . | . | 15 | TRBV19 | TGTGCCAGTAGTCCACCAGGGTTAGCCAAAAACATTCAGTACTTC | CASSPPGLAKNIQYF
TRBJ1-3 | . | . | 16 | TRBV7-9 | TGTGCCAGCAGCTTAGCTCCGGGAACAACTGGAAACACCATATATTTT | CASSLAPGTTGNTIYF